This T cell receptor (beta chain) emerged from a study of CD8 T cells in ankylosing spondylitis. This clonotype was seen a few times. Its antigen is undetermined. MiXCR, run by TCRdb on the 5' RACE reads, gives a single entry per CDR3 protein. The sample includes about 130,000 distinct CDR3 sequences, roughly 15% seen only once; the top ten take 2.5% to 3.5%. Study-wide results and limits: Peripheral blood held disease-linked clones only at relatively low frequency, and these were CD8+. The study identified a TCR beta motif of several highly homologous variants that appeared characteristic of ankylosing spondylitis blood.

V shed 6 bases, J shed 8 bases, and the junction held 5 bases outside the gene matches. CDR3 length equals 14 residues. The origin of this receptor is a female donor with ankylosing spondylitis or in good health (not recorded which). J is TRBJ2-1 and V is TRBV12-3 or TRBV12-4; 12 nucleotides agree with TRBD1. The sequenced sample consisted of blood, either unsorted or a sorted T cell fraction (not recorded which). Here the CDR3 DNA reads TGTGCCAGCAGGGGACAGGGGGCTGCAGATGAGCAGTTCTTC. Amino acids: CASRGQGAADEQFF.